One sample yielded the 20 T cell receptor beta chains listed below, sequenced in a study of monozygotic twins with inflammatory bowel disease. TCRdb reworked the 5' RACE reads into one entry per CDR3 protein, no DNA. Listed are some 200,000 distinct CDR3 sequences; 1.5% to 2% falls within the top ten. Material: blood. The receptors shown here come from a human donor with ulcerative colitis or Crohn's disease, or a healthy co-twin of an affected twin (not recorded which).

The CDR3 protein is CASSDIPSGGRNTEAFF. V usage is TRBV5-1 and J usage is TRBJ1-1; TCRdb's D call of TRBD1 is untestable without DNA. This CDR3 contains 17 residues. Per the germline V gene, CDR1 is SGHRS and CDR2 is YFSETQ. Supplemented by reference TRBV5-1 and TRBJ1-1, the full variable domain reads KAGVTQTPRYLIKTRGQQVTLSCSPISGHRSVSWYQQTPGQGLQFLFEYFSETQRNKGNFPGRFSGRQFSNSRSEMNVSTLELGDSALYLCASSDIPSGGRNTEAFFGQGTRLTVV.

The V and J genes are TRBV5-1 and TRBJ2-1; TCRdb indicates TRBD1, and absent DNA this call remains unverified. This CDR3 spans 15 amino acids. Germline assignment: CDR1 SGHRS and CDR2 YFSETQ. The CDR3 reads CASSLGGTGDNEQFF.

The chain links TRBV20-1 to TRBJ2-3; with no DNA, the TCRdb D assignment of TRBD1 cannot be verified. This CDR3 is 13 amino acids long. Germline loops: CDR1 DFQATT, CDR2 SNEGSKA (reference sequence). The CDR3 sequence: CSAPQELVDTQYF.

This chain links TRBV5-1 with TRBJ2-7. Germline CDR1 reads SGHRS; CDR2 reads YFSETQ. The length of the CDR3 is 12 residues. CDR3 sequence: CASSLLSSEQYF.

The chain combines TRBV7-8 with TRBJ2-7; the D call of TRBD1 rests on TCRdb alone, since no DNA is present to check it. The CDR3 contains 17 residues. Germline V CDR1 and CDR2: SGHVS, FQNEAQ. This CDR3 reads CASSLARIGRGGDEQYF.

CDR3 in amino acids: CATSREWGSPYGSYNEQFF. The V and J genes are TRBV15 and TRBJ2-1; absent DNA, TCRdb's TRBD1 call cannot be checked. In germline, CDR1 is LNHNV, CDR2 YYDKDF (reference sequence). The CDR3 spans 19 residues.

V and J are TRBV5-1 and TRBJ2-7; the TCRdb call, TRBD1, lacks DNA for checking. This CDR3 is 17 amino acids long. The germline gives CDR1 SGHRS, CDR2 YFSETQ. The CDR3 loop reads CASSLTPLSGQGHEQYF. Full variable domain (remainder filled in from reference TRBV5-1 and TRBJ2-7): KAGVTQTPRYLIKTRGQQVTLSCSPISGHRSVSWYQQTPGQGLQFLFEYFSETQRNKGNFPGRFSGRQFSNSRSEMNVSTLELGDSALYLCASSLTPLSGQGHEQYFGPGTRLTVT.

The chain employs TRBV5-6 and TRBJ2-3; TCRdb calls TRBD1, which cannot be checked without DNA. Per the germline V gene, CDR1 is SGHDT and CDR2 is YYEEEE. The CDR3 is 14 amino acids. The chain's CDR3 is CASSLVGGPNTQYF.

The V gene is TRBV20-1, the J gene TRBJ1-1; TCRdb proposes TRBD1, but this gene call is untestable without DNA. The CDR3 covers 13 residues. Germline V lookup: CDR1 DFQATT, CDR2 SNEGSKA (reference sequence). CDR3 in amino acids: CSARETGAKVAFF.

This chain links TRBV6-6 with TRBJ2-7; TCRdb indicates TRBD1, and absent DNA this call remains unverified. Germline V gene data show CDR1 as MNHNY and CDR2 as SVGAGI (reference sequence). This CDR3 contains 13 residues. CDR3 sequence reads: CASSVPPWAEQYF.

This sequence joins TRBV5-1 and TRBJ2-1; TCRdb gives TRBD1 as the D gene, but with no DNA this cannot be confirmed. The CDR3 spans 16 residues. Looked up from germline, CDR1 is SGHRS and CDR2 is YFSETQ. CDR3 sequence reads: CASSPPAGGYYNEQFF.

The chain joins TRBV15 to TRBJ2-1; TCRdb's D gene call, TRBD1, goes unchecked for lack of DNA. Germline lookup yields CDR1 LNHNV and CDR2 YYDKDF (reference sequence). The CDR3 extends over 16 amino acids. This CDR3 reads CATSTLGGAPYNEQFF.

The chain combines TRBV7-2 with TRBJ2-3; TCRdb selects TRBD1, and the lack of DNA leaves this call unchecked. The CDR3 totals 14 residues. Germline loops: CDR1 SGHTA, CDR2 FQGNSA. Here the CDR3 reads CASSFQGRPDTQYF.

This sequence joins TRBV5-1 and TRBJ1-2; TCRdb gives TRBD1 as the D gene, but with no DNA this cannot be confirmed. CDR1 SGHRS and CDR2 YFSETQ come from the germline V gene. The CDR3 spans 15 residues. This CDR3 is CASSRTEFNPYGYTF.

The chain uses TRBV18 and TRBJ1-1; absent DNA, TCRdb's TRBD1 call cannot be checked. In germline, CDR1 is KGHSH, CDR2 LQKENI. The CDR3 extends over 16 amino acids. The CDR3 sequence is CASSPYGGDPNTEAFF. The variable domain in full, completed from reference TRBV18 and TRBJ1-1, reads NAGVMQNPRHLVRRRGQEARLRCSPMKGHSHVYWYRQLPEEGLKFMVYLQKENIIDESGMPKERFSAEFPKEGPSILRIQQVVRGDSAAYFCASSPYGGDPNTEAFFGQGTRLTVV.

This chain joins TRBV7-3 and TRBJ2-5. There are 13 residues in the CDR3. The germline V gene has CDR1 SGHTA and CDR2 FQGTGA. CDR3 in amino acids: CASSLSGVETQYF.

The chain links TRBV20-1 to TRBJ1-4; there is no DNA to check the TCRdb D call of TRBD1. Germline assignment: CDR1 DFQATT and CDR2 SNEGSKA (reference sequence). The CDR3 loop spans 15 amino acids. This CDR3 reads CSARDPDRHNEKLFF.

The chain joins TRBV11-2 to TRBJ2-5; the D gene TCRdb calls, TRBD2, cannot be checked with no DNA. Germline V CDR1 and CDR2: SGHAT, FQNNGV. This CDR3 region has 14 residues. CDR3 region: CASSLLARAETQYF.

V gene TRBV11-2 combines with J gene TRBJ1-1; TCRdb returns TRBD1, unconfirmable since there is no DNA. Germline CDR1 SGHAT, CDR2 FQNNGV. The CDR3 spans 15 residues. CDR3 protein: CASSFGQSMNTEAFF.

The gene calls are TRBV20-1 and TRBJ2-4; TCRdb selects TRBD2, and the lack of DNA leaves this call unchecked. CDR1 and CDR2 (germline): DFQATT, SNEGSKA (reference sequence). CDR3 length: 13 amino acids. The CDR3 sequence is CSAPQRLKNIQYF.